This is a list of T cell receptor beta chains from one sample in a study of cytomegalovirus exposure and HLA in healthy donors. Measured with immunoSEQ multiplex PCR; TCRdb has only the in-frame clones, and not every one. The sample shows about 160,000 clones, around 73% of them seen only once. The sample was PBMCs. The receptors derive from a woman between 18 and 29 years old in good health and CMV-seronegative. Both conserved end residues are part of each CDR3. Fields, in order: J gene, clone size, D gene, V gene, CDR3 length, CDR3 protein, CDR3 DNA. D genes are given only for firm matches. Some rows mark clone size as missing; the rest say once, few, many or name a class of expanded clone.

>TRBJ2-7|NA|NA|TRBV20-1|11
CSASDHYEQYF
TGCAGTGCTTCTGACCACTACGAGCAGTACTTC
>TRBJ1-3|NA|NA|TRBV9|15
CASSVGSRNGNTIYF
TGTGCCAGCAGCGTAGGTTCTAGGAATGGAAACACCATATATTTT
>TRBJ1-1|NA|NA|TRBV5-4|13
CASSFLLITEAFF
TGTGCCAGCAGCTTCTTACTGATCACTGAAGCTTTCTTT
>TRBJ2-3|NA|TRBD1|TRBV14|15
CASSLLTGGTDTQYF
TGTGCCAGCAGCCTGCTGACAGGGGGCACAGATACGCAGTATTTT
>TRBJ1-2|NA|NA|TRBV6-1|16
CASSELRQFLNYGYTF
TGTGCCAGCAGTGAGTTAAGACAGTTCCTTAACTATGGCTACACCTTC
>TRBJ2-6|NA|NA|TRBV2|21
CASSEASPRSYGGSGANVLTF
TGTGCCAGCAGTGAAGCGAGCCCCCGATCGTACGGGGGCTCTGGGGCCAACGTCCTGACTTTC
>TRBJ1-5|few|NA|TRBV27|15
CASRTNRYSNQPQHF
TGTGCCAGCAGAACTAACAGGTATAGCAATCAGCCCCAGCATTTT
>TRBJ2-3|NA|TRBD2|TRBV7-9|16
CASSLQGTSETDTQYF
TGTGCCAGCAGCCTACAGGGGACTAGCGAGACAGATACGCAGTATTTT
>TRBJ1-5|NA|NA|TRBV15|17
CATSRGGRRQYNQPQHF
TGTGCCACCAGCAGAGGTGGTAGAAGACAGTACAATCAGCCCCAGCATTTT
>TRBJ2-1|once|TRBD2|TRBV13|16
CASSPYGSGRYNEQFF
TGTGCCAGCAGCCCCTACGGTAGCGGGAGGTACAATGAGCAGTTCTTC
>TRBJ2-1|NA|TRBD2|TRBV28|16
CASKKGGSGGLGEQFF
TGTGCCAGCAAGAAGGGGGGTAGCGGGGGGCTAGGTGAGCAGTTCTTC
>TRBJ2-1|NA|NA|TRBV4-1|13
CASSQADFVGQFF
TGCGCCAGCAGCCAGGCTGACTTCGTCGGGCAGTTCTTC
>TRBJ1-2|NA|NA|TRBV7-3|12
CASSPLGGGYTF
TGTGCCAGCAGCCCCCTCGGGGGAGGCTACACCTTC
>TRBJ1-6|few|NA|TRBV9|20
CASSGLRDTERSSYNSPLHF
TGTGCCAGCAGCGGGCTCCGGGACACGGAGAGGAGCTCCTATAATTCACCCCTCCACTTT
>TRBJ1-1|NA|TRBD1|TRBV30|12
CAWRGQGSEAFF
TGTGCCTGGAGGGGACAGGGATCTGAAGCTTTCTTT
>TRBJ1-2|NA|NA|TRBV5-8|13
CASSLPQGYGYTF
TGTGCCAGCAGCTTGCCTCAGGGCTATGGCTACACCTTC
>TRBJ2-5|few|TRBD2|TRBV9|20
CASSVARRGSTSGRQETQYF
TGTGCCAGCAGCGTAGCCCGCCGAGGGTCGACTAGCGGGAGACAAGAGACCCAGTACTTC
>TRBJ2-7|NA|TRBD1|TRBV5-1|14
CASSWGQGANEQYF
TGCGCCAGCAGCTGGGGACAGGGGGCAAACGAGCAGTACTTC
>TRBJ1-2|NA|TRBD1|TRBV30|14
CAWSRIQGRDGYTF
TGTGCCTGGAGTCGGATACAGGGGCGGGATGGCTACACCTTC
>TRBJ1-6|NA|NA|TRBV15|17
CATSRGLDTRYNSPLHF
TGTGCCACCAGCAGAGGCTTGGACACCCGCTATAATTCACCCCTCCACTTT
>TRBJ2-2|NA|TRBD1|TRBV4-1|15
CASSRGTGDTGELFF
TGCGCCAGCAGCCGGGGGACAGGGGACACCGGGGAGCTGTTTTTT
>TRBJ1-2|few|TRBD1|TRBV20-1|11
CSAEQGFGYTF
TGCAGTGCTGAACAGGGGTTTGGCTACACCTTC
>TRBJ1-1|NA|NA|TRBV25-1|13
CASSLGAITEAFF
TGTGCCAGCAGTCTAGGGGCGATCACTGAAGCTTTCTTT
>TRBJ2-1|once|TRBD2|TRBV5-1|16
CASSRASGSSYNEQFF
TGCGCCAGCAGCCGGGCTAGCGGGAGCTCCTACAATGAGCAGTTCTTC
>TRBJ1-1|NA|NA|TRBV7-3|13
CASSLQQNTEAFF
TGTGCCAGCAGCCTACAGCAGAACACTGAAGCTTTCTTT
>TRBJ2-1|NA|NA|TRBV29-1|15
CSVSKLTGWEDEQFF
TGCAGCGTTTCAAAACTCACAGGTTGGGAGGATGAGCAGTTCTTC
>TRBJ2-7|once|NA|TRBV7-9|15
CASSLKGGVGYEQYF
TGTGCCAGCAGCTTAAAGGGGGGGGTGGGGTACGAGCAGTACTTC
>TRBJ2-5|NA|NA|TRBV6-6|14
CASSYSTNSETQYF
TGTGCCAGCAGTTACTCGACTAACTCGGAGACCCAGTACTTC
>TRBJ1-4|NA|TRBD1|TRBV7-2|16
CASSFGRGRTNEKLFF
TGTGCCAGCAGCTTCGGCAGGGGGAGAACTAATGAAAAACTGTTTTTT
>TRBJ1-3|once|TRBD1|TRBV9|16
CASSSTTGGPGNTIYF
TGTGCCAGCAGCTCTACTACAGGGGGCCCTGGAAACACCATATATTTT
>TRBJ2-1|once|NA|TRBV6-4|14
CASSRTPSYNEQFF
TGTGCCAGCAGTCGGACTCCCTCCTACAATGAGCAGTTCTTC
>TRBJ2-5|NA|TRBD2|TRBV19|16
CASSVTSGGTQETQYF
TGTGCCAGTAGTGTAACTAGCGGGGGCACCCAAGAGACCCAGTACTTC
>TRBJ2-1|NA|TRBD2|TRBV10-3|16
CAISDVSGGGYNEQFF
TGTGCCATCAGTGACGTTAGCGGGGGGGGGTACAATGAGCAGTTCTTC
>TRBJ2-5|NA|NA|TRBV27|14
CASSLGSGGKTQYF
TGTGCCAGCAGTTTAGGTTCAGGGGGGAAGACCCAGTACTTC
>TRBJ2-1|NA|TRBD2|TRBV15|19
CATSRDGGLAGGRGNEQFF
TGTGCCACCAGCAGAGATGGGGGACTAGCGGGAGGGCGGGGTAATGAGCAGTTCTTC
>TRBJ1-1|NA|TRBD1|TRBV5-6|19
CASSRRGAGGRGTDTEAFF
TGTGCCAGCAGCCGACGTGGGGCAGGGGGAAGAGGAACGGACACTGAAGCTTTCTTT
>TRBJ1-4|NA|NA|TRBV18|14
CASSPQRANEKLFF
TGTGCCAGCTCTCCCCAGAGGGCTAATGAAAAACTGTTTTTT